The 26 T cell receptor beta chains below all came from one sample that was sequenced in a study of blood T cell repertoires in COVID-19. Libraries were prepared by immunoSEQ multiplex PCR; TCRdb keeps only in-frame clonotypes and omits some of them. The table has about 75,000 clones, around 90% seen once; the top ten hold under 25%. The sequenced material came from peripheral blood. These receptors were taken from a human donor in a cohort sampled during active COVID-19.

The chain recombines TRBV5-1 with TRBJ2-1; the match to TRBD2 covers 12 bases. The germline V gene encodes CDR1 SGHRS and CDR2 YFSETQ. Germline trimming cut 3 bases from V and 7 bases from J; bases unmatched to any gene: 2. The CDR3 spans 14 residues. The CDR3 nucleotides read TGCGCCAGCAGCTCCGGACTAGCGGGGAATGAGCAGTTCTTC. This translates into CASSSGLAGNEQFF.

V gene TRBV30 combines with J gene TRBJ1-5; D call uncertain. The V gene's germline CDR1 is GTSNPN and CDR2 SVGIG (reference sequence). Trimming stripped 1 base from V and 6 bases from J, with 16 bases between. This CDR3 spans 15 amino acids. The CDR3 DNA reads TGTGCCTGGAGTGCGGCGGCCTCTCTTGGTCAGCCCCAGCATTTT. This sequence encodes CAWSAAASLGQPQHF.

The V call is TRBV7-3, the J call TRBJ2-5; maybe TRBD2 (5 bases). The germline CDR1 and CDR2 sequences are SGHTA and FQGTGA. The CDR3 has 15 residues. With 2 bases removed from V and 1 base from J, the gap between germline ends came to 11 bases. CDR3 nucleotide sequence: TGTGCCAGCAGCTTAGGGAGCGGCCCCCAAGAGACCCAGTACTTC. Protein sequence: CASSLGSGPQETQYF.

The chain joins TRBV28 to TRBJ2-7; D perhaps matches TRBD1 (6 bases). The CDR3 has 12 amino acids. The germline CDR1 and CDR2 sequences are MDHEN and SYDVKM. The CDR3 loop is CAGGQTSYEQYF. The CDR3 nucleotides are TGTGCGGGCGGACAGACCTCCTACGAGCAGTACTTC.

The rearrangement uses TRBV2 and TRBJ2-1, with 16 bases matching TRBD2. V lost 4 bases to trimming and J lost 14 bases; unmatched junction nucleotides: 5. The germline V gene has CDR1 SNHLY and CDR2 FYNNEI. The CDR3 loop spans 14 amino acids. The CDR3 DNA is TGTGCCAGCAGTGTCGGGACTAGCGGGAGGGCTAAGTTCTTC. Translation gives CASSVGTSGRAKFF.

The rearrangement uses TRBV19 and TRBJ1-4; perhaps TRBD1 as D (5 bases). Per the germline V gene, CDR1 is LNHDA and CDR2 is SQIVND (reference sequence). Trimming removed 3 bases at V and 8 bases at J, with 10 bases between. This CDR3 comprises 13 residues. Here the CDR3 DNA reads TGTGCCAGTAGTATGGGACTAGGGGAAAAACTGTTTTTT. It is translated as CASSMGLGEKLFF.

The V and J genes are TRBV5-1 and TRBJ1-4, with 8 bases that match TRBD1. Losses at the gene ends were 5 bases for V and 6 bases for J; bases not matched to a gene: 3. The CDR3 covers 13 residues. Germline CDR1 SGHRS, CDR2 YFSETQ. The CDR3 DNA follows: TGCGCCAGCAGGTCGGGACAGGATGAAAAACTGTTTTTT. Translation: CASRSGQDEKLFF.

The V call is TRBV2, the J call TRBJ2-1, with D maybe TRBD2 (6 bases). Germline-derived CDR1 and CDR2 are SNHLY and FYNNEI. V lost 8 bases to trimming and J lost 6 bases, with 17 bases between them. The CDR3 consists of 14 residues. CDR3 bases: TGTGCCAGCTCGGCGACTAGAAAAGCCAATGAGCAGTTCTTC. This codes for CASSATRKANEQFF.

V gene TRBV18 combines with J gene TRBJ2-1; D is unclear. This CDR3 is built from 11 residues. Germline values: CDR1 KGHSH, CDR2 LQKENI. V shed 5 bases and J shed 10 bases, with 9 bases lying between them. CDR3 sequence: CASSENIEQFF. In nucleotides, the CDR3 is TGTGCCAGCTCAGAAAACATAGAGCAGTTCTTC. The full variable domain, in which reference TRBV18 and TRBJ2-1 provide the parts outside the CDR3, is NAGVMQNPRHLVRRRGQEARLRCSPMKGHSHVYWYRQLPEEGLKFMVYLQKENIIDESGMPKERFSAEFPKEGPSILRIQQVVRGDSAAYFCASSENIEQFFGPGTRLTVL.

This chain uses TRBV2 with TRBJ1-1, with a weak D call TRBD1 (5 bases). Trimming cost V 4 bases and J 1 base, with 10 bases left between them. The CDR3 is made up of 14 amino acids. CDR1 and CDR2 from the germline V gene are SNHLY and FYNNEI. The CDR3 sequence is CASSGQGTNTEAFF. The DNA of the CDR3 is TGTGCCAGCAGTGGGCAGGGAACGAACACTGAAGCTTTCTTT.

The chain couples TRBV14 to TRBJ2-1, with D perhaps matching TRBD1 (5 bases). Trimming cost V 6 bases and J 4 bases, with 13 bases left between them. The CDR3 has 14 residues. Germline loops: CDR1 SGHDN, CDR2 FVKESK. The CDR3 sequence: CASRGPVGYNEQFF. CDR3 DNA: TGTGCCAGCAGGGGGCCCGTTGGATACAATGAGCAGTTCTTC.

The chain links TRBV9 to TRBJ2-5; maybe TRBD1 (8 bases). The CDR3 is 16 amino acids. V was trimmed by 2 bases and J by 5 bases, leaving 19 bases between them. Germline values: CDR1 SGDLS, CDR2 YYNGEE. Here the CDR3 DNA reads TGTGCCAGCAGCGTCACAGGGGGGGGCCCGGTTGAGACCCAGTACTTC. Its translation is CASSVTGGGPVETQYF.

The chain couples TRBV7-2 to TRBJ1-6; possibly TRBD1 for D (6 bases). The CDR3 consists of 17 residues. The germline V gene encodes CDR1 SGHTA and CDR2 FQGNSA. Trimming took off 2 bases at V and 0 bases at J, with 11 bases between the two ends. CDR3 coding DNA: TGTGCCAGCAGCTTACGGACAGCCAGCTCCTATAATTCACCCCTCCACTTT. This gives the protein CASSLRTASSYNSPLHF.

This clone came up a few times. V is TRBV4-3 and J is TRBJ2-7; 7 bases are shared with TRBD1. The germline V gene encodes CDR1 LGHNA and CDR2 YSLEER. With V trimmed by 1 base and J by 0 bases, 3 bases remained unmatched. The CDR3 is made up of 15 amino acids. The CDR3 DNA reads TGCGCCAGCAGCCAAGGTCCAGGGGGCTCCTACGAGCAGTACTTC. It translates to CASSQGPGGSYEQYF.

This chain joins TRBV5-4 and TRBJ1-3, with 7 bases aligning to TRBD1. This CDR3 has 16 amino acids. J was trimmed by 4 bases and V by 3 bases; bases with no gene match: 10. Germline V gives CDR1 SGHNT, CDR2 YYREEE (reference sequence). The CDR3 sequence: CASSWGQPKGGNTIYF. CDR3 bases: TGTGCCAGCAGCTGGGGACAGCCGAAGGGGGGAAACACCATATATTTT.

This clone is a singleton in its sample. The chain carries TRBV7-2 and TRBJ2-2; TRBD1 matches 8 bases. V trimming: 2 bases; J trimming: 8 bases; junction bases outside the gene matches: 7. CDR1 is SGHTA, CDR2 FQGNSA, per germline. CDR3 length equals 15 residues. CDR3 in amino acids: CASSLTQGARGELFF. The CDR3 region has the DNA TGTGCCAGCAGCTTAACCCAGGGGGCTAGGGGGGAGCTGTTTTTT.

The CDR3 sequence is CASSPGLAGGPRETQYF. CDR3 sequence (DNA): TGCGCCAGCAGCCCCGGACTAGCGGGAGGGCCGCGGGAGACCCAGTACTTC. V usage is TRBV5-1 and J usage is TRBJ2-5, with TRBD2 matching 15 bases. CDR3 size: 17 residues. Germline V gene sequence: CDR1 SGHRS, CDR2 YFSETQ. The V gene end was trimmed by 4 bases and the J gene end by 5 bases; junction bases not matched to a gene: 9.

This clone was recorded once. The CDR3 loop reads CATCRDINSPLHF. CDR3 sequence (DNA): TGTGCCACCTGCCGGGACATTAATTCACCCCTCCACTTT. V and J are TRBV6-5 and TRBJ1-6, with a possible D match to TRBD1 (6 bases). V shed 10 bases and J shed 6 bases, with 13 bases lying between them. The CDR3 consists of 13 residues. Germline values: CDR1 MNHEY, CDR2 SVGAGI.

The rearrangement links TRBV27 to TRBJ2-4; a possible D gene is TRBD1 (6 bases). The CDR3 covers 16 residues. Germline V CDR1 and CDR2: MNHEY, SMNVEV (reference sequence). Trimming took 10 bases from V and 0 from J, leaving 19 bases between them. Written as DNA, the CDR3 is TGTGCCACCACAGAACAGGGACCTCTAGCCAAAAACATTCAGTACTTC. It yields the protein CATTEQGPLAKNIQYF.

This chain joins TRBV7-8 and TRBJ2-1; D is possibly TRBD2 (6 bases). The germline V and J ends were trimmed by 0 bases and 8 bases, with 8 bases remaining between them. This CDR3 spans 13 amino acids. Germline CDR1 is SGHVS and CDR2 is FQNEAQ. The CDR3 protein is CASSLALADEQFF. CDR3 DNA: TGTGCCAGCAGCTTAGCACTAGCTGATGAGCAGTTCTTC.

This clone was counted only a few times. The chain links TRBV27 to TRBJ1-5, with TRBD1 identical over 8 bases. Germline CDR1 is MNHEY and CDR2 is SMNVEV (reference sequence). This CDR3 region has 14 residues. The J segment lost 4 bases and the V segment lost 4 bases, leaving 3 bases of the junction unmatched. CDR3 nucleotides: TGTGCCAGCAGTTCGCAGGGGGCGAATCAGCCCCAGCATTTT. It translates to CASSSQGANQPQHF.

Regarding this clone: It is unclear where the CDR3 begins or ends on the DNA, so no DNA is shown, and the CDR3 is as TCRdb lists it. V and J are TRBV12-1 and TRBJ2-7; the D call of TRBD2 is as the table states it, not checked on the DNA. TRBV12-1 is deemed a pseudogene. Termini included, the CDR3 measures 14 amino acids. This CDR3 reads CASSFGPGSYEQYF.

This chain links TRBV5-1 with TRBJ1-3; tentative D call: TRBD1 (5 bases). Germline CDR1 is SGHRS and CDR2 is YFSETQ. The CDR3 totals 15 residues. Deletions cut 4 bases from V and 0 bases from J, with 11 bases between. CDR3 region: CASSGGTASGNTIYF. For the CDR3, the DNA is TGCGCCAGCAGCGGAGGGACTGCCTCTGGAAACACCATATATTTT.

The chain links TRBV9 to TRBJ2-1; the match to TRBD2 covers 8 bases. V gave up 2 bases and J gave up 4 bases; unmatched junction bases: 8. The CDR3 covers 16 residues. CDR1 is SGDLS and CDR2 is YYNGEE in the germline V gene. CDR3 bases: TGTGCCAGCAGCGTTGAAGCGGGGGTAAAATACAATGAGCAGTTCTTC. Translated, it gives CASSVEAGVKYNEQFF.

This chain joins TRBV18 and TRBJ2-7; the D gene is possibly TRBD2 (6 bases). The germline V gene has CDR1 KGHSH and CDR2 LQKENI. The CDR3 totals 14 residues. V shed 2 bases and J shed 5 bases, with 13 bases lying between them. CDR3 region: CASSPGGRSHEQYF. The CDR3, as DNA: TGTGCCAGCTCACCAGGGGGGAGGAGCCACGAGCAGTACTTC.

The rearrangement joins TRBV28 to TRBJ2-2, with 8 positions matching TRBD1. Germline assignment: CDR1 MDHEN and CDR2 SYDVKM. The V segment lost 6 bases and the J segment 1 base; nucleotides outside the gene matches: 7. The CDR3 is made up of 16 amino acids. This chain's CDR3 is CASRAHGQGNTGELFF. The CDR3, as DNA: TGTGCCAGCAGAGCTCACGGACAGGGGAACACCGGGGAGCTGTTTTTT. The full variable domain, completed using reference TRBV28 and TRBJ2-2, is DVKVTQSSRYLVKRTGEKVFLECVQDMDHENMFWYRQDPGLGLRLIYFSYDVKMKEKGDIPEGYSVSREKKERFSLILESASTNQTSMYLCASRAHGQGNTGELFFGEGSRLTVL.